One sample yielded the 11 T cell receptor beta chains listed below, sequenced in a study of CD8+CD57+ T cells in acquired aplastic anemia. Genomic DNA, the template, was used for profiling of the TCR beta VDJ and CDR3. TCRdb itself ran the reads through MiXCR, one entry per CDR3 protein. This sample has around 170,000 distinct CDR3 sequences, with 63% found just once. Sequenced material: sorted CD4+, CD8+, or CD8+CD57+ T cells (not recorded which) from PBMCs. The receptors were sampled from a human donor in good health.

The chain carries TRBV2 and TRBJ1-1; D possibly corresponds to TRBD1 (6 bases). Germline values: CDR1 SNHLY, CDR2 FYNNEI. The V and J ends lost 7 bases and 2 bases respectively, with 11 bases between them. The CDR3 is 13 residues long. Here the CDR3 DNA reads TGTGCCAGCACAGGGGTAGGTAACACTGAAGCTTTCTTT. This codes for CASTGVGNTEAFF.

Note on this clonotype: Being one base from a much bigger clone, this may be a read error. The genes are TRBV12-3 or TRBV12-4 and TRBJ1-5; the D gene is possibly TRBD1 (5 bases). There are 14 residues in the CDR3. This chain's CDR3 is CASAGLGEKQPQRF. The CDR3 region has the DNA TGTGCCAGCGCGGGACTCGGCGAGAAACAGCCCCAGCGTTTT.

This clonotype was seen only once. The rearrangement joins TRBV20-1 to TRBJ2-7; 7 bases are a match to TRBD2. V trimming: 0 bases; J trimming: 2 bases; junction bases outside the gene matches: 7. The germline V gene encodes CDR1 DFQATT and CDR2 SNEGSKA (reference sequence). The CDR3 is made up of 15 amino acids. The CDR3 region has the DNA TGCAGTGCTAGAGAATTCGTCGGGGGGACCTACGAGCAGTACTTC. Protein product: CSAREFVGGTYEQYF.

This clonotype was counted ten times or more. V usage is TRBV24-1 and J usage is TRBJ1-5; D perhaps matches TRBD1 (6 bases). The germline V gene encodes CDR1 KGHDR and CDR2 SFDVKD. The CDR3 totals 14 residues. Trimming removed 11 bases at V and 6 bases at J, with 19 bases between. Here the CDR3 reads CASHSGVGGQPQHF. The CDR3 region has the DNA TGTGCCAGCCACTCCGGAGTAGGGGGTCAGCCCCAGCATTTT.

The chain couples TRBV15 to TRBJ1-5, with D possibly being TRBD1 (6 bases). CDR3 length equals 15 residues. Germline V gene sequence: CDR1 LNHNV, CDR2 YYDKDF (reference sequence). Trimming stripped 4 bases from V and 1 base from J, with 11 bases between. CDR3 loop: CATSTLTGSNQPQHF. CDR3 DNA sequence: TGTGCCACCAGCACCTTGACAGGAAGCAATCAGCCCCAGCATTTT.

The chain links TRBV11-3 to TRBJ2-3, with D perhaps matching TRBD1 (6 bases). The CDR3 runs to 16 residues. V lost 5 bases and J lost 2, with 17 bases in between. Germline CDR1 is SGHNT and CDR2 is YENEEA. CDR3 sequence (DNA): TGTGCCAGCAGCCAGGGGTTTTCCAGCATCACAGATACGCAGTATTTT. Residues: CASSQGFSSITDTQYF. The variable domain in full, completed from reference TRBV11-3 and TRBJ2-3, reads EAGVVQSPRYKIIEKKQPVAFWCNPISGHNTLYWYLQNLGQGPELLIRYENEEAVDDSQLPKDRFSAERLKGVDSTLKIQPAELGDSAVYLCASSQGFSSITDTQYFGPGTRLTVL.

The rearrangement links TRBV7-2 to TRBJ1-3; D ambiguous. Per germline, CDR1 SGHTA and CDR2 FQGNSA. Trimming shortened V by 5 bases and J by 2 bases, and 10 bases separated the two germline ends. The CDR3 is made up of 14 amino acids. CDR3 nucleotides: TGTGCCAGCAGCCCCGTAACTCCTGGAAACACCATATATTTT. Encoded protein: CASSPVTPGNTIYF.

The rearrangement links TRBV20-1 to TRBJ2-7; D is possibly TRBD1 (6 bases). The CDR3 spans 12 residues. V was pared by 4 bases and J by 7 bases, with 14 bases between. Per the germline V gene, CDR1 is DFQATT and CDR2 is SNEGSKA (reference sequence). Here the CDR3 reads CSAILQGREQYF. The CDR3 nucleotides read TGCAGTGCTATTCTGCAGGGGCGAGAGCAGTACTTC.

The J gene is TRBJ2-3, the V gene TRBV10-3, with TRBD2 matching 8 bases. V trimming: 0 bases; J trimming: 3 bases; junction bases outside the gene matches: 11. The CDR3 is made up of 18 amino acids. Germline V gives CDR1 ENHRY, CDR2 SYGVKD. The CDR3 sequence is CAISESSGRGIGTDTQYF. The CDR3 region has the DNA TGTGCCATCAGTGAGTCATCCGGGAGGGGGATAGGGACAGATACGCAGTATTTT.

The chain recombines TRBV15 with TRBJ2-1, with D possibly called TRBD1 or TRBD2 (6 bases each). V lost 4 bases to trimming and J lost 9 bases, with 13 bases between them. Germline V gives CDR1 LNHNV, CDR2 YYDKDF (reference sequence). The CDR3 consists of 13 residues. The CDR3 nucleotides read TGTGCCACCAGCATAAAAGGGGGGACTGAGCAGTTCTTC. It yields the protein CATSIKGGTEQFF.

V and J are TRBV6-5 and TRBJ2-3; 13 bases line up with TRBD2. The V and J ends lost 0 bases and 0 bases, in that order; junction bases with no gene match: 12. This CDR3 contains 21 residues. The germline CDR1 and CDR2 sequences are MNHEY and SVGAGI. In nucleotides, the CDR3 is TGTGCCAGCAGTTACTCACCCGGACTAGCGGGAGTCTCTCCTAGCACAGATACGCAGTATTTT. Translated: CASSYSPGLAGVSPSTDTQYF.